The 3 T cell receptor beta chains below come from one sample, sequenced in a study of shared T cell receptors in the human thymus. The assay was immunoSEQ multiplex PCR, and TCRdb's table has in-frame clones only and misses some. Of over 650,000 clones in the sample, about 87% were seen once. This sample also belongs to another study, concerning human thymus T cells.

The sequencing input was thymocytes. The receptors were gathered from a boy under three years old with a congenital heart defect.

The V call is TRBV5-4, the J call TRBJ2-2, with a weak D call TRBD1 (6 bases). Trimming shortened V by 4 bases and J by 6 bases, and 10 bases separated the two germline ends. The V gene's germline CDR1 is SGHNT and CDR2 YYREEE (reference sequence). The CDR3 consists of 13 residues. CDR3 amino acids: CASSVDRSGELFF. CDR3 DNA: TGTGCCAGCAGCGTTGACAGGTCCGGGGAGCTGTTTTTT.

The V call is TRBV4-1, the J call TRBJ1-4; TRBD1 matches 7 bases. The CDR3 is 16 residues long. The V gene's germline CDR1 is MGHRA and CDR2 YSYEKL. The V segment lost 1 base and the J segment 8 bases; nucleotides outside the gene matches: 10. CDR3 amino acids: CASSQASGGLDEKLFF. The CDR3 DNA reads TGCGCCAGCAGCCAAGCATCAGGGGGATTAGACGAAAAACTGTTTTTT.

The chain recombines TRBV30 with TRBJ1-4; tentatively, D is TRBD1 (6 bases). This CDR3 has 15 residues. Trimming cost V 3 bases and J 8 bases, with 19 bases left between them. Per germline, CDR1 GTSNPN and CDR2 SVGIG (reference sequence). The DNA for the CDR3 is TGTGCCTGGAGCCCTACCGGGCAGGGACACGAAAAACTGTTTTTT. Protein sequence: CAWSPTGQGHEKLFF.